A selection of T cell receptor beta chains follows, all from one sample in a study of T cell responses to AZD1222 COVID-19 vaccine. TCRdb keeps only in-frame clones here, not all; method: immunoSEQ multiplex PCR. The profile covers about 200,000 clones, with approximately 94% appearing a single time and around 1% taken by the ten largest. The source material was peripheral blood, sampled 28 days after the second AZD1222 dose. These receptors all come from an adult who received the AZD1222 COVID-19 vaccine. The conserved cysteine and the conserved F or W are not part of the CDR3 here.

V gene	J gene	CDR3 protein
TRBV27	TRBJ1-4	ASSFLSLKDEKLF
TRBV27	TRBJ2-4	ASSLTGTGEDKNIQY
TRBV7-9	TRBJ2-1	ASSPGRGHSYEQF
TRBV7-9	TRBJ1-4	ASSLEGTANEKLF
TRBV10-2	TRBJ1-6	ASSEISYNSPLH
TRBV20-1	TRBJ2-2	SASWGSTGELF
TRBV12-3/TRBV12-4	TRBJ1-2	ASSLRERGGYT
TRBV6-6	TRBJ2-5	ASSGGIPQETQY
TRBV9	TRBJ2-4	ASSESPLSPAKNIQY
TRBV7-2	TRBJ1-2	ASSLDYQGSITYGYT
TRBV10-3	TRBJ2-7	AISEGRVEQY
TRBV29-1	TRBJ1-2	SVALTGGTSNYGYT
TRBV7-8	TRBJ1-1	ASSPRTGPGGLSEAF
TRBV27	TRBJ1-2	ASSPGQGRWYGYT
TRBV5-1	TRBJ2-3	ASSLVGASTDTQY
TRBV7-8	TRBJ1-4	ASSPDPNNEKLF
TRBV7-9	TRBJ2-3	ASSLGGATDTQY
TRBV30	TRBJ2-3	AWSSSQSTDTQY
TRBV5-1	TRBJ2-7	ASSPATFSYEQY
TRBV19	TRBJ2-1	ASSSASGGDNEQF
TRBV4-1	TRBJ1-2	ASSQVGQSHDYT
TRBV7-3	TRBJ1-4	ASSLGSGLGEKLF
TRBV6-5	TRBJ2-3	ASRTLAGVTDTQY
TRBV10-2	TRBJ1-3	ASSQRQGTGNTIY
TRBV7-8	TRBJ1-2	ASRDSAPYGYT
TRBV5-5	TRBJ2-1	ASSLQASGAYNEQF
TRBV11-2	TRBJ1-1	ASSLVSGNTEAF
TRBV6-1	TRBJ2-1	ASSGYRGSSYNEQF
TRBV10-3	TRBJ2-2	AAGLAGGRNTGELF
TRBV30	TRBJ1-5	AWEGTGGGNQPQH
TRBV4-1	TRBJ1-4	ASSQVRGTNEKLF